Shown below are 26 T cell receptor beta chains from a single sample sequenced in a study of blood T cell repertoires in COVID-19. Only in-frame clones appear in the TCRdb table, and some are missing; sequencing was by immunoSEQ multiplex PCR. Of about 200,000 clones detected, 70% to 85% appear once; the ten largest clones hold around 5.5%. Sequencing input: PBMCs or T cells enriched from blood (not recorded which). The receptors were gathered from a woman aged 55 to 70 with acute COVID-19.

This chain joins TRBV9 and TRBJ1-5, with D tentatively TRBD1 (5 bases). Germline assignment: CDR1 SGDLS and CDR2 YYNGEE. V was trimmed by 0 bases and J by 2 bases, leaving 9 bases between them. The CDR3 has 15 amino acids. The CDR3 DNA follows: TGTGCCAGCAGCGTAGAGGGCAGGGGCAATCAGCCCCAGCATTTT. The encoded protein is CASSVEGRGNQPQHF.

The chain employs TRBV7-2 and TRBJ1-2, with TRBD1 matching over 8 bases. The CDR3 loop spans 14 amino acids. Losses at the gene ends were 5 bases for V and 8 bases for J; bases not matched to a gene: 10. The germline V gene has CDR1 SGHTA and CDR2 FQGNSA. The CDR3 sequence: CASSPRQGIRGYTF. CDR3 DNA sequence: TGTGCCAGCAGCCCTCGACAGGGGATACGCGGCTACACCTTC.

This clone was seen a handful of times. The V and J genes are TRBV6-2 or TRBV6-3 and TRBJ2-1, with D possibly TRBD2 on 5 matching bases. The CDR3 has 13 amino acids. V gave up 5 bases and J gave up 8 bases, with 13 bases separating them. Germline V lookup: CDR1 MNHEY, CDR2 SVGEGT. The CDR3: CASSPTRDDEQFF. The CDR3, as DNA: TGTGCCAGCAGTCCCACTAGAGACGATGAGCAGTTCTTC.

The chain carries TRBV7-2 and TRBJ2-1; TRBD2 matches at 11 bases. V shed 1 base, J shed 6 bases, and the junction held 2 bases outside the gene matches. This CDR3 has 15 amino acids. Germline V lookup: CDR1 SGHTA, CDR2 FQGNSA. The CDR3 nucleotides are TGTGCCAGCAGCTTAGTAGGGACTAGCGGCAATGAGCAGTTCTTC. Translated: CASSLVGTSGNEQFF.

The chain uses TRBV10-2 and TRBJ2-7; maybe TRBD1 (6 bases). The CDR3 spans 13 residues. Germline V lookup: CDR1 WSHSY, CDR2 SAAADI. Trimming pared 4 bases from V and 4 bases from J, leaving 11 bases between. As DNA, the CDR3 is TGCGCCAGCAGTGCGCGACAGGATTACGAGCAGTACGTC. Translating gives CASSARQDYEQYV.

V gene TRBV9 combines with J gene TRBJ2-1; possible D gene TRBD2, 6 bases. V shed 0 bases and J shed 1 base, with 14 bases lying between them. This CDR3 region has 17 residues. The V gene's germline CDR1 is SGDLS and CDR2 YYNGEE. CDR3 in DNA: TGTGCCAGCAGCGTAGCTAGGGGAGGTCCGTCCTACAATGAGCAGTTCTTC. This gives the protein CASSVARGGPSYNEQFF. Complete variable domain (other parts from reference TRBV9 and TRBJ2-1): DSGVTQTPKHLITATGQRVTLRCSPRSGDLSVYWYQQSLDQGLQFLIQYYNGEERAKGNILERFSAQQFPDLHSELNLSSLELGDSALYFCASSVARGGPSYNEQFFGPGTRLTVL.

The chain carries TRBV12-1 and TRBJ2-4; TRBD1, as called in the table, went unchecked against the DNA. TRBV12-1 is listed as a pseudogene. This CDR3 comprises 16 residues. CDR3 region: CASSPRPPQVDNIQYF. The CDR3 DNA follows: TGTGCCAGCAGCCCCCGACCCCCACAGGTAGATAACATTCAGTACTTC.

The CDR3 nucleotides are TGTGCCAGCAGCGGGCTGACAGATACGCAGTATTTT. This translates into CASSGLTDTQYF. This sequence joins TRBV9 and TRBJ2-3; D remains ambiguous. Deletions cut 3 bases from V and 3 bases from J, with 5 bases between. Germline V gives CDR1 SGDLS, CDR2 YYNGEE. The CDR3 sequence is 12 residues long.

This sequence joins TRBV11-2 and TRBJ2-3; TRBD2 might be the D (5 bases). There are 15 residues in the CDR3. Germline V gives CDR1 SGHAT, CDR2 FQNNGV. Trimming removed 5 bases from V and 2 bases from J, with 14 bases in between. The CDR3 coding sequence is TGTGCCAGCAGCCCCCAAGCGGCACCCACAGATACGCAGTATTTT. The encoded protein is CASSPQAAPTDTQYF.

This chain links TRBV4-2 with TRBJ2-7; TRBD2 matches at 9 bases. Germline V gives CDR1 LGHNA, CDR2 YNFKEQ. The CDR3 totals 17 residues. With 0 bases clipped from V and 3 bases from J, the junction kept 9 bases outside the gene matches. CDR3 bases: TGTGCCAGCAGCCAAGATACGGGAGCGGGAGGTGTCTACGAGCAGTACTTC. Its translation: CASSQDTGAGGVYEQYF.

This clone appeared a few times. The chain employs TRBV7-2 and TRBJ1-5; D might be TRBD1 (6 bases). Germline lookup yields CDR1 SGHTA and CDR2 FQGNSA. The CDR3 is 14 residues long. The V gene lost 3 bases and the J gene lost 7 bases, with 13 bases spanning the gap. The CDR3 nucleotides are TGTGCCAGCAGCTTTTCGGGGGGCGGGCAGCCCCAGCATTTT. Protein sequence: CASSFSGGGQPQHF.

The gene calls are TRBV19 and TRBJ1-4; perhaps TRBD1 as D (6 bases). The CDR3 consists of 16 residues. Trimming pared 4 bases from V and 5 bases from J, leaving 17 bases between. Germline V gene sequence: CDR1 LNHDA, CDR2 SQIVND (reference sequence). The CDR3 DNA sequence: TGTGCCAGTAGTACCGGAGTTCAGAGGGGGAATGAAAAACTGTTTTTT. It encodes CASSTGVQRGNEKLFF.

The chain links TRBV27 to TRBJ2-7, with D possibly matching TRBD1 (6 bases). This CDR3 region has 12 residues. The ends were cut back, 9 bases at V and 4 bases at J, with 13 bases in the middle. Germline V CDR1 and CDR2: MNHEY, SMNVEV (reference sequence). CDR3 nucleotide sequence: TGTGCCAGTAGAGACAGGTTTTACGAGCAGTACGTC. It encodes CASRDRFYEQYV.

This chain links TRBV7-9 with TRBJ1-2; 10 bases fit TRBD1. Germline trimming cut 10 bases from V and 0 bases from J; bases unmatched to any gene: 8. The CDR3 runs to 15 residues. The germline V gene has CDR1 SEHNR and CDR2 FQNEAQ (reference sequence). This chain's CDR3 is CATRDRGSSNYGYTF. The CDR3 DNA is TGTGCCACCCGGGACAGGGGTTCGTCTAACTATGGCTACACCTTC.

The rearrangement joins TRBV7-8 to TRBJ2-7; D remains ambiguous. Trimming cost V 5 bases and J 3 bases, with 5 bases left between them. The V gene's germline CDR1 is SGHVS and CDR2 FQNEAQ. The CDR3 is made up of 11 amino acids. The CDR3 DNA sequence: TGTGCCAGCAGCCTAAACTACGAGCAGTACTTC. Translation gives CASSLNYEQYF.

This clone has just one count. V usage is TRBV4-3 and J usage is TRBJ2-7; 11 bases line up with TRBD1. The CDR3 covers 16 residues. Germline V gives CDR1 LGHNA, CDR2 YSLEER. The V and J ends lost 1 base and 3 bases, in that order; junction bases with no gene match: 5. Here the CDR3 reads CASSQGTGGGLYEQYF. The CDR3, as DNA: TGCGCCAGCAGCCAAGGGACAGGGGGCGGCCTCTACGAGCAGTACTTC.

V and J are TRBV5-4 and TRBJ1-2, with D uncertain. Trimming removed 4 bases at V and 5 bases at J, with 15 bases between. The germline V gene has CDR1 SGHNT and CDR2 YYREEE (reference sequence). The CDR3 sequence is 14 residues long. DNA for the CDR3: TGTGCCAGCAGCCTGGGCCCTCATGAGTATGGCTACACCTTC. Protein product: CASSLGPHEYGYTF.

This sequence joins TRBV20-1 and TRBJ1-2; D is uncertain. Germline lookup yields CDR1 DFQATT and CDR2 SNEGSKA (reference sequence). This CDR3 contains 11 residues. Trimming shortened V by 8 bases and J by 4 bases, and 11 bases separated the two germline ends. Written as DNA, the CDR3 is TGCAGTTCCCGACATGGCTATGGCTACACCTTC. This translates into CSSRHGYGYTF.

This chain uses TRBV6-5 with TRBJ1-1, with 9 positions matching TRBD1. Per the germline V gene, CDR1 is MNHEY and CDR2 is SVGAGI. V lost 8 bases to trimming and J lost 4 bases; unmatched junction nucleotides: 11. The CDR3 is 15 amino acids. CDR3 nucleotides: TGTGCCAGCCTTAGTCCCGGGACAGGGCTCACTGAAGCTTTCTTT. Its protein product is CASLSPGTGLTEAFF.

The rearrangement uses TRBV7-6 and TRBJ2-1, with TRBD2 as a possible D gene (6 bases). Looked up from germline, CDR1 is SGHVS and CDR2 is FNYEAQ. CDR3 length: 18 amino acids. Trimming took off 5 bases at V and 1 base at J, with 21 bases between the two ends. CDR3 region: CASSEVRPGVASYNEQFF. The CDR3 bases are TGTGCCAGCAGCGAGGTAAGACCGGGAGTAGCATCCTACAATGAGCAGTTCTTC.

CDR3 sequence reads: CASSFGGPLHF. The CDR3 nucleotides read TGTGCCAGCAGTTTCGGGGGACCCCTCCACTTT. V usage is TRBV12-3 or TRBV12-4 and J usage is TRBJ1-6; weak D call: TRBD1 (5 bases). The V gene lost 3 bases and the J gene lost 12 bases, with 6 bases spanning the gap. CDR3 size: 11 residues.

The rearrangement links TRBV30 to TRBJ1-1; TRBD1 aligns across 11 bases. With V trimmed by 3 bases and J by 3 bases, 3 bases remained unmatched. The germline CDR1 and CDR2 sequences are GTSNPN and SVGIG (reference sequence). This CDR3 spans 14 amino acids. The CDR3 DNA reads TGTGCCTGGAGAGGACAGGGGGCTGACACTGAAGCTTTCTTT. Its protein product is CAWRGQGADTEAFF.

The chain links TRBV18 to TRBJ1-5, with 9 bases lining up with TRBD1. V lost 6 bases, J lost 10 bases, and 10 bases stayed unmatched. The CDR3 length is 14 residues. CDR1 and CDR2 from the germline V gene are KGHSH and LQKENI. Here the CDR3 reads CASSPTGGAGPQHF. The CDR3 DNA reads as TGTGCCAGCTCGCCAACAGGGGGCGCGGGTCCCCAGCATTTT.

J is TRBJ1-4 and V is TRBV10-3, with 7 bases fitting TRBD1. Trimming cost V 0 bases and J 3 bases; bases outside gene matches: 7. The CDR3 spans 17 residues. In germline, CDR1 is ENHRY, CDR2 SYGVKD. CDR3 residues: CAISESRSQGANEKLFF. In nucleotides, the CDR3 is TGTGCCATCAGTGAGTCGAGATCTCAGGGGGCTAATGAAAAACTGTTTTTT.

The chain combines TRBV4-3 with TRBJ2-3, with TRBD2 matching 9 bases. Unmatched junction bases numbered 9, after V lost 1 base and J lost 4 bases. CDR1 LGHNA and CDR2 YSLEER come from the germline V gene. The CDR3 consists of 17 residues. CDR3 DNA: TGCGCCAGCAGCCAAGCCGGGGCGGGGGGGCGATCAGATACGCAGTATTTT. Protein: CASSQAGAGGRSDTQYF.

The chain has TRBV19 and TRBJ1-2, with TRBD1 matching over 9 bases. Germline V CDR1 and CDR2: LNHDA, SQIVND (reference sequence). The CDR3 has 16 residues. V dropped 1 base and J dropped 6; count of bases not matched to a gene: 9. The CDR3 bases are TGTGCCAGTAGTATAGGTCTTGTGGGACAGGGCCATGGCTACACCTTC. Residues: CASSIGLVGQGHGYTF.